Below are 19 T cell receptor beta chains sequenced from a single sample in a study of sequential checkpoint blockade in melanoma. TCRdb's table, derived via immunoSEQ multiplex PCR, lists solely in-frame clones and lacks some. The sample has 5,700 or so clones, roughly a fifth seen once. As for treatment: randomized to nivolumab then ipilimumab (arm A) or the reverse (arm B). Material: tumor tissue (inferred from file names), obtained from a patient given nivolumab and ipilimumab in sequence. The receptors here all came from a human donor with melanoma.

This clone was recorded at least ten times. The chain carries TRBV11-3 and TRBJ2-7; the match to TRBD1 covers 8 bases. The CDR3 extends over 14 amino acids. CDR1 is SGHNT and CDR2 is YENEEA in the germline V gene. V trimming: 6 bases; J trimming: 0 bases; junction bases outside the gene matches: 4. CDR3 DNA sequence: TGTGCCAGCAGTTGGGACAGGAGCTCCTACGAGCAGTACTTC. Its protein is CASSWDRSSYEQYF. Filled out from reference TRBV11-3 and TRBJ2-7, the complete variable domain reads EAGVVQSPRYKIIEKKQPVAFWCNPISGHNTLYWYLQNLGQGPELLIRYENEEAVDDSQLPKDRFSAERLKGVDSTLKIQPAELGDSAVYLCASSWDRSSYEQYFGPGTRLTVT.

J is TRBJ1-4 and V is TRBV10-2, with D maybe TRBD1 (5 bases). The CDR3 extends over 18 amino acids. Germline CDR1 WSHSY, CDR2 SAAADI. Trimming pared 1 base from V and 8 bases from J, leaving 23 bases between. The CDR3: CASSEWGGGSGPNEKLFF. The CDR3 coding sequence is TGCGCCAGCAGTGAGTGGGGAGGAGGCTCGGGGCCGAACGAAAAACTGTTTTTT.

This chain uses TRBV5-1 with TRBJ2-5; D possibly matches TRBD1 or TRBD2 (5 bases each). The CDR3 extends over 19 amino acids. With 5 bases removed from V and 1 base from J, the gap between germline ends came to 27 bases. Per germline, CDR1 SGHRS and CDR2 YFSETQ. The CDR3 DNA reads as TGCGCCAGCAGTCGTTGGGGCGACGGGACGCCCCGTCTCCAAGAGACCCAGTACTTC. Its protein product is CASSRWGDGTPRLQETQYF.

The chain carries TRBV28 and TRBJ2-2; weak D call: TRBD2 (5 bases). Per the germline V gene, CDR1 is MDHEN and CDR2 is SYDVKM. This CDR3 is 16 amino acids long. The V end was cut by 4 bases, the J end by 13 bases, with 25 bases between. Here the CDR3 DNA reads TGTGCCAGCAGTTCCAACGAGGGAATGGGCCGTAGTGGGCTGTTTTTT. Translation: CASSSNEGMGRSGLFF.

This clone is labeled medium-sized (0.01 to 0.1%). The gene calls are TRBV11-3 and TRBJ2-7; D might be TRBD1 (7 bases). V shed 5 bases and J shed 3 bases, with 17 bases lying between them. The CDR3 has 15 residues. Germline-derived CDR1 and CDR2 are SGHNT and YENEEA. DNA of the CDR3: TGTGCCAGCAGCCCTAGACAGGGAGGTTTCTACGAGCAGTACTTC. Its translation: CASSPRQGGFYEQYF.

The CDR3 DNA is TGCAGCGTGAGGGGACTAGCGGGAAGTCCAGATACGCAGTATTTT. Translating gives CSVRGLAGSPDTQYF. This chain uses TRBV29-1 with TRBJ2-3; 13 bases are shared with TRBD2. With V trimmed by 6 bases and J by 4 bases, 7 bases remained unmatched. The CDR3 length is 15 residues. CDR1 and CDR2 from the germline V gene are SQVTM and ANQGSEA.

V is TRBV28 and J is TRBJ2-7, with D hard to call. The V and J ends lost 2 bases and 3 bases respectively, with 5 bases between them. The CDR3 runs 12 residues. Looked up from germline, CDR1 is MDHEN and CDR2 is SYDVKM. The CDR3 is CASSLSRYEQYF. As DNA, the CDR3 is TGTGCCAGCAGTTTAAGCCGCTACGAGCAGTACTTC.

J is TRBJ2-1 and V is TRBV19, with 9 nucleotides matching TRBD2. CDR1 and CDR2 (germline): LNHDA, SQIVND (reference sequence). The CDR3 contains 16 residues. V lost 3 bases, J lost 2 bases, and 5 bases stayed unmatched. Here the CDR3 DNA reads TGTGCCAGTAGTATTATAGCGGGAGCCGCCTACAATGAGCAGTTCTTC. The encoded protein is CASSIIAGAAYNEQFF.

This clone is termed medium-sized. V gene TRBV11-3 combines with J gene TRBJ2-7, with D perhaps assigned TRBD1 or TRBD2 (6 bases each). Germline V lookup: CDR1 SGHNT, CDR2 YENEEA. Trimming took off 5 bases at V and 4 bases at J, with 18 bases between the two ends. The CDR3 runs to 15 residues. The CDR3 bases are TGTGCCAGCAGCCACCCGGAGGGACACCTGTACGAGCAGTACTTC. Encoded protein: CASSHPEGHLYEQYF.

This clone was picked up a small number of times. The genes are TRBV6-8 and TRBJ1-2, with D tentatively TRBD1 (5 bases). Germline CDR1 and CDR2: MNHGY and SAAAGT. The CDR3 extends over 12 amino acids. V lost 10 bases and J 1 base, leaving 10 bases between the germline ends. CDR3 nucleotide sequence: TGTGCCACATCGACAGATAACTATGGCTACACCTTC. Residues: CATSTDNYGYTF.

The V call is TRBV7-4, the J call TRBJ2-5; tentative D call: TRBD2 (5 bases). The germline gives CDR1 SGHVT, CDR2 SQSDAQ. There are 13 residues in the CDR3. V shed 2 bases and J shed 5 bases, with 9 bases lying between them. The CDR3 coding sequence is TGTGCCAGCAGCTTAACCGGGGTTGAGACCCAGTACTTC. This encodes CASSLTGVETQYF.

The rearrangement links TRBV6-8 to TRBJ2-7; 8 nucleotides align to TRBD1. CDR1 is MNHGY and CDR2 is SAAAGT in the germline V gene. V shed 6 bases and J 2 bases; nucleotides not matched to a gene: 6. The CDR3 is made up of 14 amino acids. The CDR3 DNA reads TGTGCCAGCAGCCGGGACAGGCCACCCTACGAGCAGTACTTC. It is translated as CASSRDRPPYEQYF.

This clone was counted only a few times. The rearrangement joins TRBV28 to TRBJ1-2; maybe TRBD1 (5 bases). CDR1 and CDR2 from the germline V gene are MDHEN and SYDVKM. V was trimmed by 8 bases and J by 7 bases, leaving 17 bases between them. CDR3 length: 13 residues. The CDR3 DNA is TGTGCCAGCGGGGACCTTAAGGGGAGTGGCTACACCTTC. Translation gives CASGDLKGSGYTF.

The chain has TRBV11-3 and TRBJ1-6; TRBD1 aligns across 8 bases. Germline V lookup: CDR1 SGHNT, CDR2 YENEEA. This CDR3 is 14 amino acids long. Trimming cost V 5 bases and J 10 bases; bases outside gene matches: 7. Here the CDR3 reads CASSKDRGGSPLHF. DNA for the CDR3: TGTGCCAGCAGCAAAGACAGGGGAGGGTCACCCCTCCACTTT.

This clone was seen more than once but under ten times. V gene TRBV18 combines with J gene TRBJ2-2; TRBD2 is a possible D gene (6 bases). In germline, CDR1 is KGHSH, CDR2 LQKENI. This CDR3 contains 15 residues. The V and J ends lost 4 bases and 3 bases respectively, with 12 bases between them. The CDR3 region is CASSRAGLDTGELFF. The DNA of the CDR3 is TGTGCCAGCTCACGTGCGGGATTGGACACCGGGGAGCTGTTTTTT.

J is TRBJ2-1 and V is TRBV5-1; 12 bases fit TRBD2. CDR3 length: 15 residues. Germline V CDR1 and CDR2: SGHRS, YFSETQ. With V trimmed by 4 bases and J by 3 bases, 2 bases remained unmatched. CDR3 DNA sequence: TGCGCCAGCAGCCCGGGACTAGCGGGCTACAATGAGCAGTTCTTC. It is translated as CASSPGLAGYNEQFF.

This rearrangement joins TRBV29-1 to TRBJ2-2, with D hard to call. The CDR3 sequence is 13 residues long. Deletions cut 1 base from V and 5 bases from J, with 8 bases between. Germline V gene sequence: CDR1 SQVTM, CDR2 ANQGSEA. CDR3 loop: CSVEARQTGELFF. The CDR3 DNA reads TGCAGCGTTGAAGCGAGGCAAACCGGGGAGCTGTTTTTT.

Only a few counts were recorded for this clone. V and J are TRBV11-3 and TRBJ2-7, with 7 nucleotides matching TRBD2. Looked up from germline, CDR1 is SGHNT and CDR2 is YENEEA. The CDR3 loop spans 15 amino acids. V gave up 4 bases and J gave up 0 bases; unmatched junction bases: 6. The CDR3 region has the DNA TGTGCCAGCAGCTCCCGGGGGGAGAACTCCTACGAGCAGTACTTC. Translating gives CASSSRGENSYEQYF. Using reference TRBV11-3 and TRBJ2-7 for the parts outside the CDR3, the full variable domain is EAGVVQSPRYKIIEKKQPVAFWCNPISGHNTLYWYLQNLGQGPELLIRYENEEAVDDSQLPKDRFSAERLKGVDSTLKIQPAELGDSAVYLCASSSRGENSYEQYFGPGTRLTVT.

The chain carries TRBV28 and TRBJ2-7, with 7 nucleotides matching TRBD1. Germline CDR1 reads MDHEN; CDR2 reads SYDVKM. This CDR3 region has 15 residues. After removal of 2 bases from V and 3 bases from J, the junction contained 7 bases not matched to a gene. The CDR3 region is CASSLEQGFHYEQYF. The CDR3 nucleotides are TGTGCCAGCAGTTTAGAACAGGGGTTCCACTACGAGCAGTACTTC.